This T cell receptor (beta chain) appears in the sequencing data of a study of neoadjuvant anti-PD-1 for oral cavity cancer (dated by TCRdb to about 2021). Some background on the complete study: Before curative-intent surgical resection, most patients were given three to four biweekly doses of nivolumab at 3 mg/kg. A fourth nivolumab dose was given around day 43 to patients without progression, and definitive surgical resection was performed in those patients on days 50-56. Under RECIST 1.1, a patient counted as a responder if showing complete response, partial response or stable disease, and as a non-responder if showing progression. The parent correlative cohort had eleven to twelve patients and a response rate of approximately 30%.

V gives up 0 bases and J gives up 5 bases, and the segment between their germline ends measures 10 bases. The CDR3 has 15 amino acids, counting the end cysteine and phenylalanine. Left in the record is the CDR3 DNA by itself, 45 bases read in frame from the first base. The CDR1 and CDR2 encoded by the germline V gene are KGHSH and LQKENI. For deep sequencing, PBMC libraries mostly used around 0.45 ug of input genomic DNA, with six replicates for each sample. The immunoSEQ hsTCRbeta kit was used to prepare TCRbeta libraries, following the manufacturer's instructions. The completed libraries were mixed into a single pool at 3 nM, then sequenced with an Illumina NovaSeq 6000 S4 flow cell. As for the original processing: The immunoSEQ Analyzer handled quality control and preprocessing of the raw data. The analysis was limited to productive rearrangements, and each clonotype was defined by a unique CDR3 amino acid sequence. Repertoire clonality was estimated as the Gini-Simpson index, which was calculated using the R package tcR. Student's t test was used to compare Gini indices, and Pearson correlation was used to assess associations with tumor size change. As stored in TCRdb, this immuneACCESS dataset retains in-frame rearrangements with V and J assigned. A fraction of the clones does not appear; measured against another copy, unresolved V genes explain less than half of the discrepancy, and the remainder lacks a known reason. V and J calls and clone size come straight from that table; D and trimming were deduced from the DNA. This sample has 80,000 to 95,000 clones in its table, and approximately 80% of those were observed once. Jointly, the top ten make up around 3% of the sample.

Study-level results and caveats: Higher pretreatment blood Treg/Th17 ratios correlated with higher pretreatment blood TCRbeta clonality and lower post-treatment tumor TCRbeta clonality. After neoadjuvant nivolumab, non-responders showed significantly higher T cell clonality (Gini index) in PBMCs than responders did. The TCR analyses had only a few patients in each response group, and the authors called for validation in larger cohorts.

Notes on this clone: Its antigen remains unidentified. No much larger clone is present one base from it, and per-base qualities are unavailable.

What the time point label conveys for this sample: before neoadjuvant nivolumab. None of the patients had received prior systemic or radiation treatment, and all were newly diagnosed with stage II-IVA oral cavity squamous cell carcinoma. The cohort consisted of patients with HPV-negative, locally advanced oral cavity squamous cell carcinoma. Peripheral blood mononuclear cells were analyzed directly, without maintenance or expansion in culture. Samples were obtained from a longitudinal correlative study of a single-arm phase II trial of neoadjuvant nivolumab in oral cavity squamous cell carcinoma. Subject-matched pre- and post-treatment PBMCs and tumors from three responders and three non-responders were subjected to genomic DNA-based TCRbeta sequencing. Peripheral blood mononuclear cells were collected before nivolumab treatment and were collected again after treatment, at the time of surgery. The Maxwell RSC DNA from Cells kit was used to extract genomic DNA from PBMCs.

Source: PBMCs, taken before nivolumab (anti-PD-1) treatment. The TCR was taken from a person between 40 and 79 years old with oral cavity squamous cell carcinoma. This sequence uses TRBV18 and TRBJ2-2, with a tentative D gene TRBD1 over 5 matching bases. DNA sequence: TGTGCCAGCTCACCACCTAGCTCAGGGACCGGGGAGCTGTTTTTT. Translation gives CASSPPSSGTGELFF. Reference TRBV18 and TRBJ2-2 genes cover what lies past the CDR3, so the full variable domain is NAGVMQNPRHLVRRRGQEARLRCSPMKGHSHVYWYRQLPEEGLKFMVYLQKENIIDESGMPKERFSAEFPKEGPSILRIQQVVRGDSAAYFCASSPPSSGTGELFFGEGSRLTVL.